This entry is about one TCR beta chain. Its specificity is not known. This entry comes from a study of CD8 T cells in Susac syndrome. With random hexamers, about 0.5 to 1 ug RNA was reverse transcribed. Amplification of TCR beta CDR3 spanned 54 Vbeta and 13 Jbeta via immunoSEQ multiplex PCR. Using its own MiXCR run on the immunoSEQ multiplex PCR reads, TCRdb lists one record per CDR3 protein. The sample has roughly 150,000 distinct CDR3 sequences; over 85% are singletons. Healthy donors matched for age and sex were used as controls. Purification of the CD8+ and CD4+ T cells relied on negative isolation, and TEMRA cells underwent FACS enrichment. In germline, CDR1 is MGHRA, CDR2 YSYEKL. This CDR3 contains 18 residues. V lost 0 bases and J lost 0; bases outside the gene matches: 7. Study findings and constraints: By the study's own acknowledgment, its TCR sequencing and HLA analysis included relatively few individuals.

The sequence was collected from a human donor in good health. V is TRBV4-1 and J is TRBJ2-7; 11 positions agree with TRBD2. Sequencing used CD4+ T cells from PBMCs. The CDR3 region is CASSQDRISGGASYEQYF. The CDR3 DNA follows: TGCGCCAGCAGCCAAGACAGGATTAGCGGGGGGGCCTCCTACGAGCAGTACTTC.